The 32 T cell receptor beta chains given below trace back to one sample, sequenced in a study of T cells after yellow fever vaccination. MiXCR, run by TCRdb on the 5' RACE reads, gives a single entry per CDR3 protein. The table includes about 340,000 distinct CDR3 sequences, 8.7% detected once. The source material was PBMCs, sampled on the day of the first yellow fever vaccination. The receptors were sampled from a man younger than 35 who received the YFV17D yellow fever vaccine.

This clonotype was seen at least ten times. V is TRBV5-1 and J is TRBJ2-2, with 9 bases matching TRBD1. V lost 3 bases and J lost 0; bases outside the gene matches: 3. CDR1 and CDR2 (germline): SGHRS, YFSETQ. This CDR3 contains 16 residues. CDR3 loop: CASSWTGAPNTGELFF. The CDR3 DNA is TGCGCCAGCAGCTGGACAGGGGCGCCGAACACCGGGGAGCTGTTTTTT.

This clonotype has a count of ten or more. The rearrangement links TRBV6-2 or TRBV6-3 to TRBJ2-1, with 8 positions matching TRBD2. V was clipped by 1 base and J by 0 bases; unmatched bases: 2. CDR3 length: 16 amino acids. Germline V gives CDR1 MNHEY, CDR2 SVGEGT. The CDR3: CASSYLRGDSYNEQFF. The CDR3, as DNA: TGTGCCAGCAGTTACTTGCGGGGGGACTCCTACAATGAGCAGTTCTTC.

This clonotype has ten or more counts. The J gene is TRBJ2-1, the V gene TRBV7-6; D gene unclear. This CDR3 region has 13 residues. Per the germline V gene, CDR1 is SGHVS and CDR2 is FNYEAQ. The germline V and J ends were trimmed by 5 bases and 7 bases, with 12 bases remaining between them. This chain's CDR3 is CASSHQQSNEQFF. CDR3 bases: TGTGCCAGCAGCCACCAACAGTCAAATGAGCAGTTCTTC.

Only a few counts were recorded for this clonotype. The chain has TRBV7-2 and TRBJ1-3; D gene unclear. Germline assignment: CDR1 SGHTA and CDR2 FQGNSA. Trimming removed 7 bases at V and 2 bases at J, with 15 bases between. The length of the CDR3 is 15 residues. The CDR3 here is CASTVVGFTGNTIYF. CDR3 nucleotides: TGTGCCAGCACCGTGGTAGGGTTTACTGGAAACACCATATATTTT.

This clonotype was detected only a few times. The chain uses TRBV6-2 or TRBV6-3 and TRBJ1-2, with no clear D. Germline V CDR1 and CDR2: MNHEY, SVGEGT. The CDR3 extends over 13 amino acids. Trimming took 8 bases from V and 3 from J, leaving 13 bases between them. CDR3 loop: CASDPGAHYGYTF. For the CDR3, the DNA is TGTGCCAGCGACCCGGGAGCTCACTATGGCTACACCTTC.

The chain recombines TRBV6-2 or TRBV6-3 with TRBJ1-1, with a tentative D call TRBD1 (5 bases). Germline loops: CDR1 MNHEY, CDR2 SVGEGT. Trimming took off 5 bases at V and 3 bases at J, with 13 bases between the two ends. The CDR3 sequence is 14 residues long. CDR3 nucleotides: TGTGCCAGCAGTCTGGGGGGATGGGACACTGAAGCTTTCTTT. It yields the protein CASSLGGWDTEAFF.

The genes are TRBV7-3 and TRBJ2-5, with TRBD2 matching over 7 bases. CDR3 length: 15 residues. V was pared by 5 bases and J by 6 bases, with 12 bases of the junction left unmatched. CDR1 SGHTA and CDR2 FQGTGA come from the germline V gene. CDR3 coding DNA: TGTGCCAGCAGCCCGGCCAGCGGGGTCGGTAAGACCCAGTACTTC. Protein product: CASSPASGVGKTQYF.

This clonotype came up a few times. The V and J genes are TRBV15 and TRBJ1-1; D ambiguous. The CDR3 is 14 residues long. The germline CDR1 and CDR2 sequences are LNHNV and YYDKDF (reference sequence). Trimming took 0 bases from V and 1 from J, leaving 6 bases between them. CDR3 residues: CATSRDRQNTEAFF. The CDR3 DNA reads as TGTGCCACCAGCAGAGACCGTCAGAACACTGAAGCTTTCTTT.

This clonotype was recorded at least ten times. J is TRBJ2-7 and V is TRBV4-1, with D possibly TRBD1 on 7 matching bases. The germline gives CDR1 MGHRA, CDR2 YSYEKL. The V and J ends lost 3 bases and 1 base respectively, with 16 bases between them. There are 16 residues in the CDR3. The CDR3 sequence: CASSHEPQGGSYEQYF. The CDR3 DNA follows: TGCGCCAGCAGCCACGAGCCTCAGGGGGGATCCTACGAGCAGTACTTC.

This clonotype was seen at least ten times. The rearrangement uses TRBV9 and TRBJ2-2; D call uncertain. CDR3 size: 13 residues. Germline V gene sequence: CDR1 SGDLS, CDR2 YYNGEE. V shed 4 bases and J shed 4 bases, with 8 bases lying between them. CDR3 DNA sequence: TGTGCCAGCAGCTCTCGAGCCACCGGGGAGCTGTTTTTT. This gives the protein CASSSRATGELFF.

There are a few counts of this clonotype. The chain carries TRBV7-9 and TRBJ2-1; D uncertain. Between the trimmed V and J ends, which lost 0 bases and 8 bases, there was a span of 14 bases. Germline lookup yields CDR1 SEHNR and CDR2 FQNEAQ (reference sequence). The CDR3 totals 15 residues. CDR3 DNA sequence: TGTGCCAGCAGCTTAGCGGCAATCAAAGGGTATGAGCAGTTCTTC. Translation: CASSLAAIKGYEQFF.

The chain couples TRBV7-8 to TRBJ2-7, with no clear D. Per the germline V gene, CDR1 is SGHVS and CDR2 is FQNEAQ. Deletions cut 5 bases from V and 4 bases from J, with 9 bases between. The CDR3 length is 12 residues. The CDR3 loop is CASSANRYEQYV. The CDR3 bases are TGTGCCAGCAGCGCAAACCGATACGAGCAGTACGTC.

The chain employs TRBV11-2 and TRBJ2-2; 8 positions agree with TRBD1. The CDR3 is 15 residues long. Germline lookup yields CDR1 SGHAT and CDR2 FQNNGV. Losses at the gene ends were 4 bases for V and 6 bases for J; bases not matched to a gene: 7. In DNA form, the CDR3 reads TGTGCCAGCAGCTCTTATACGACAGGGGCCGGGGAGCTGTTTTTT. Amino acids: CASSSYTTGAGELFF. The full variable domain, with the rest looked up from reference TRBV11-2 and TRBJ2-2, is EAGVAQSPRYKIIEKRQSVAFWCNPISGHATLYWYQQILGQGPKLLIQFQNNGVVDDSQLPKDRFSAERLKGVDSTLKIQPAKLEDSAVYLCASSSYTTGAGELFFGEGSRLTVL.

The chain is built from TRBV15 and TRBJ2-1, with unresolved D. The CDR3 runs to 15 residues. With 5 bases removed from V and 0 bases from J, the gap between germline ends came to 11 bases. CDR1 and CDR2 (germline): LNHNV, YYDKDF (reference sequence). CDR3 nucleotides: TGTGCCACCAGCGGTAGACGGAGCTCCTACAATGAGCAGTTCTTC. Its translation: CATSGRRSSYNEQFF.

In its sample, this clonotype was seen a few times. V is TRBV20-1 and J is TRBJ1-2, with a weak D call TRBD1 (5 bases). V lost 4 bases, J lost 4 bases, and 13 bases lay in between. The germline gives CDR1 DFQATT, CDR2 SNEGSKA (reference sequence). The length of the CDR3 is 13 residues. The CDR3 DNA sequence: TGCAGTGCTATGGGGCAGGCATCCTATGGCTACACCTTC. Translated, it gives CSAMGQASYGYTF.

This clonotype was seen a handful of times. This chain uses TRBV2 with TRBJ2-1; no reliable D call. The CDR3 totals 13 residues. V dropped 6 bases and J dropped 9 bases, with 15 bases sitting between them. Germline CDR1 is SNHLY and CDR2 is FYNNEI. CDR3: CASRRDWGGEQFF. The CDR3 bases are TGTGCCAGCAGGCGAGACTGGGGTGGTGAGCAGTTCTTC.

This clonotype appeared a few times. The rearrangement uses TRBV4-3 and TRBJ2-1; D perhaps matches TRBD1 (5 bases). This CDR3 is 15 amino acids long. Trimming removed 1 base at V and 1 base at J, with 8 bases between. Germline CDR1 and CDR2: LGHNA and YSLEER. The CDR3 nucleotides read TGCGCCAGCAGCCAAGGGGGCGCTTCCTACAATGAGCAGTTCTTC. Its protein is CASSQGGASYNEQFF.

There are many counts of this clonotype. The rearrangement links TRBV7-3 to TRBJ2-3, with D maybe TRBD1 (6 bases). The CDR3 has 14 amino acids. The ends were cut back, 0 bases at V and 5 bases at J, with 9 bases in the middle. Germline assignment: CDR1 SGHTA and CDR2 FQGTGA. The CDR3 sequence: CASSLTGALDTQYF. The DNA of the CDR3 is TGTGCCAGCAGCTTAACGGGGGCGTTAGATACGCAGTATTTT. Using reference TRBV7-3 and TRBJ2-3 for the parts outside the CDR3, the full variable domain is GAGVSQTPSNKVTEKGKYVELRCDPISGHTALYWYRQSLGQGPEFLIYFQGTGAADDSGLPNDRFFAVRPEGSVSTLKIQRTERGDSAVYLCASSLTGALDTQYFGPGTRLTVL.

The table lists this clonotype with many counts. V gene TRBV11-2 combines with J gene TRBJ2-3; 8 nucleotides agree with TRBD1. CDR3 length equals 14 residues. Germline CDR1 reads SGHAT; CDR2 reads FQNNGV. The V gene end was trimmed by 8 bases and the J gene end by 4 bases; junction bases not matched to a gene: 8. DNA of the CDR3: TGTGCCAGCGCTTGGACAGGGCTTGCAGATACGCAGTATTTT. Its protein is CASAWTGLADTQYF.

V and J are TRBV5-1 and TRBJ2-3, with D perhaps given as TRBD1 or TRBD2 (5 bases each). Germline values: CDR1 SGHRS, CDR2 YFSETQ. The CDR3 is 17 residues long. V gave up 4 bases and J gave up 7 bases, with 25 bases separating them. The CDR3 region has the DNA TGCGCCAGCAGCAACGCAGGATCAGCTCCCGGGGCAAATACGCAGTATTTT. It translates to CASSNAGSAPGANTQYF. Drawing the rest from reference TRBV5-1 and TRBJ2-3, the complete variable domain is KAGVTQTPRYLIKTRGQQVTLSCSPISGHRSVSWYQQTPGQGLQFLFEYFSETQRNKGNFPGRFSGRQFSNSRSEMNVSTLELGDSALYLCASSNAGSAPGANTQYFGPGTRLTVL.

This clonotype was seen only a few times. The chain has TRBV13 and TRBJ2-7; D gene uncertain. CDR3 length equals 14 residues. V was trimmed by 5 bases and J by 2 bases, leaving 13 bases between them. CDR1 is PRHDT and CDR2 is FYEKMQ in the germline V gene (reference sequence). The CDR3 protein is CASSPRQDAYEQYF. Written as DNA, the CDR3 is TGTGCCAGCAGCCCCCGACAAGATGCCTACGAGCAGTACTTC.

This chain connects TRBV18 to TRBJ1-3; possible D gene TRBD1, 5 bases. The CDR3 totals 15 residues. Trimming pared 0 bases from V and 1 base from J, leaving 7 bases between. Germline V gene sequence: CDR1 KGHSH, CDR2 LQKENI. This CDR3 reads CASSPPGGSGNTIYF. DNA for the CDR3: TGTGCCAGCTCACCACCGGGGGGTTCTGGAAACACCATATATTTT.

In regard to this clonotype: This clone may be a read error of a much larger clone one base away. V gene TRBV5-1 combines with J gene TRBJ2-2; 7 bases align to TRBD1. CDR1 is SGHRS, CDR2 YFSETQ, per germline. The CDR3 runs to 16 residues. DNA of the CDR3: TGCGCCAACAGCTTGGATGGACAGGCGAACACCGGGGAGCTGTTTTTT. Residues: CANSLDGQANTGELFF.

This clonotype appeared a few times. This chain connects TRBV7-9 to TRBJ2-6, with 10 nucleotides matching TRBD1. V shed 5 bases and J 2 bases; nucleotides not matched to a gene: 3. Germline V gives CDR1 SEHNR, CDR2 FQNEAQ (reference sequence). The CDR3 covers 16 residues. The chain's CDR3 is CASSPTGGPGANVLTF. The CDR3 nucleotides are TGTGCCAGCAGCCCGACAGGGGGCCCTGGGGCCAACGTCCTGACTTTC.

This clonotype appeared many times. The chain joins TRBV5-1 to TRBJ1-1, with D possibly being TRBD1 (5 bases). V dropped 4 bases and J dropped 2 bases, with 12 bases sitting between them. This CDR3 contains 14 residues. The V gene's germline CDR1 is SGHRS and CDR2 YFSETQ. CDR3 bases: TGCGCCAGCAGCGTCCGACAGTTAAACACTGAAGCTTTCTTT. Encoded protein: CASSVRQLNTEAFF. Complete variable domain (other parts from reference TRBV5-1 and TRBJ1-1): KAGVTQTPRYLIKTRGQQVTLSCSPISGHRSVSWYQQTPGQGLQFLFEYFSETQRNKGNFPGRFSGRQFSNSRSEMNVSTLELGDSALYLCASSVRQLNTEAFFGQGTRLTVV.

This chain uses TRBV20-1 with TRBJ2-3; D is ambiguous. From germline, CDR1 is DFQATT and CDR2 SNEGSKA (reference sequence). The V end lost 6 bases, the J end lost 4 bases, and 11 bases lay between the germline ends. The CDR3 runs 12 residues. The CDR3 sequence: CSAGYLADTQYF. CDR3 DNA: TGCAGTGCGGGGTACCTCGCAGATACGCAGTATTTT.

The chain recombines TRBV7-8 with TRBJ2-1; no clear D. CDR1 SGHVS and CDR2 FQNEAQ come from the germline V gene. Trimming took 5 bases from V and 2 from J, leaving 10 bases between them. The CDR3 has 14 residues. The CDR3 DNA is TGTGCCAGCAGCCGTACTACCCCCTACAATGAGCAGTTCTTC. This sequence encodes CASSRTTPYNEQFF.

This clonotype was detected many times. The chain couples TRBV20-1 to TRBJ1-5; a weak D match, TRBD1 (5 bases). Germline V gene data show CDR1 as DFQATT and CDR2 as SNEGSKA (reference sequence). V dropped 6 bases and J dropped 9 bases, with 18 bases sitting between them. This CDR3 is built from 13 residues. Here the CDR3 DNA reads TGCAGTGCCCATGAGGGGCCCGGAGGGCCCCAGCATTTT. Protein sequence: CSAHEGPGGPQHF.

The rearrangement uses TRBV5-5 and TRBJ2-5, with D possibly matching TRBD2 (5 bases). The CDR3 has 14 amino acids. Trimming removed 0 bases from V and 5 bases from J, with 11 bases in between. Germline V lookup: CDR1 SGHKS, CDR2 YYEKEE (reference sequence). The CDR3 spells CASSLVSPGETQYF. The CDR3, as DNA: TGTGCCAGCAGCTTGGTGAGCCCGGGGGAGACCCAGTACTTC. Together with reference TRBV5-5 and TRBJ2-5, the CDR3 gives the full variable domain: DAGVTQSPTHLIKTRGQQVTLRCSPISGHKSVSWYQQVLGQGPQFIFQYYEKEERGRGNFPDRFSARQFPNYSSELNVNALLLGDSALYLCASSLVSPGETQYFGPGTRLLVL.

Here the CDR3 DNA reads TGTGCCAGTAGTATTACGGGAAACACCGGGGAGCTGTTTTTT. Protein sequence: CASSITGNTGELFF. The J gene is TRBJ2-2, the V gene TRBV19; TRBD2 is a possible D gene (5 bases). The CDR3 sequence is 14 residues long. In germline, CDR1 is LNHDA, CDR2 SQIVND (reference sequence). Trimming removed 3 bases from V and 2 bases from J, with 7 bases in between.

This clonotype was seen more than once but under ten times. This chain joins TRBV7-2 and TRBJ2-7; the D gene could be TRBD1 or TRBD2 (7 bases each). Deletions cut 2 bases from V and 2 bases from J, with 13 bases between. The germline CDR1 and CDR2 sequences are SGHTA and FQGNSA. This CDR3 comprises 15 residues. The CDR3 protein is CASSLSAGGAYEQYV. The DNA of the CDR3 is TGTGCCAGCAGCTTATCGGCAGGGGGGGCCTACGAGCAGTACGTC.

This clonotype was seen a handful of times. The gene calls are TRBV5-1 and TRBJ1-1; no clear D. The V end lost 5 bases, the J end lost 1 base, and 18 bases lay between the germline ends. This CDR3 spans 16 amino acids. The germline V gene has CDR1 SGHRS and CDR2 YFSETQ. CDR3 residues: CASREGEAVQNTEAFF. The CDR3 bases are TGCGCCAGCAGGGAGGGAGAGGCCGTACAGAACACTGAAGCTTTCTTT.